A single sample is the source of the 23 T cell receptor beta chains below, sequenced in a study of regulatory T cells in long-lasting Graves disease. Building of the TCR beta libraries involved iRepertoire HTBI primers and Arm-PCR of CDR3 regions. TCRdb reprocessed the multiplex PCR reads via MiXCR and lists one record per CDR3 protein. The repertoire has hundreds of thousands of distinct CDR3 sequences, less than 20% of them found once; the top ten carry about 18%. As for time point: newly diagnosed GD, antithyroid drugs for less than 3 months. Extracted PBMC RNA gave rise to the TCR library. The same sample was also studied in work on T cells in Graves' hyperthyroidism and ophthalmopathy.

This specimen was peripheral blood mononuclear cells (PBMCs), taken at new diagnosis, from a patient treated with antithyroid drugs. These receptors originate from a woman aged 30 to 39 with Graves disease.

This clonotype was seen many times. The chain has TRBV20-1 and TRBJ2-2, with TRBD1 identical over 9 bases. J was trimmed by 6 bases and V by 2 bases; bases with no gene match: 10. The germline V gene has CDR1 DFQATT and CDR2 SNEGSKA (reference sequence). The CDR3 runs 16 residues. The DNA of the CDR3 is TGCAGTGCTAGAACAGGGGGCATGGCCTACGCCGGGGAGCTGTTTTTT. Translating it yields CSARTGGMAYAGELFF.

This clonotype was counted ten times or more. The chain combines TRBV29-1 with TRBJ1-2; D is uncertain. The CDR3 runs 12 residues. Trimming took 3 bases from V and 7 from J, leaving 12 bases between them. Germline V CDR1 and CDR2: SQVTM, ANQGSEA. CDR3 DNA sequence: TGCAGCGTTGATAGGTCCCGGGGTGGCTACACCTTC. It yields the protein CSVDRSRGGYTF.

This clonotype was detected ten times or more. The gene calls are TRBV2 and TRBJ1-2, with 9 bases aligning to TRBD1. Per the germline V gene, CDR1 is SNHLY and CDR2 is FYNNEI. The ends lost 6 bases at V and 5 bases at J; junction bases unmatched: 1. The CDR3 runs 12 residues. The CDR3 nucleotides read TGTGCCAGCAGCGGACAGGGGTATGGCTACACCTTC. It translates to CASSGQGYGYTF.

The rearrangement uses TRBV25-1 and TRBJ2-7, with 12 positions matching TRBD2. Trimming took 9 bases from V and 2 from J; bases not matched to a gene: 5. The CDR3 runs 14 residues. The germline V gene has CDR1 MGHDK and CDR2 SYGVNS. The CDR3 bases are TGTGCCAGTAACCCTAGCGGGAGGGCCTACGAGCAGTACTTC. It yields the protein CASNPSGRAYEQYF.

This clonotype was seen a single time. The chain recombines TRBV4-1 with TRBJ2-3; D uncertain. The CDR3 spans 16 residues. Germline lookup yields CDR1 MGHRA and CDR2 YSYEKL. Trimming took 0 bases from V and 2 from J, leaving 12 bases between them. Here the CDR3 DNA reads TGCGCCAGCAGCCAAGATCCGCATAGCTACACAGATACGCAGTATTTT. It specifies CASSQDPHSYTDTQYF.

V and J are TRBV29-1 and TRBJ2-7; D might be TRBD2 (6 bases). The V end lost 3 bases, the J end lost 4 bases, and 10 bases lay between the germline ends. The CDR3 runs to 12 residues. Germline V CDR1 and CDR2: SQVTM, ANQGSEA. The CDR3: CSVEEGSYEQYF. The CDR3, as DNA: TGCAGCGTTGAGGAGGGGTCGTACGAGCAGTACTTC.

This clonotype was seen a few times. The rearrangement uses TRBV4-1 and TRBJ2-1; TRBD2 agrees at 7 bases. Germline V gene sequence: CDR1 MGHRA, CDR2 YSYEKL. With 3 bases clipped from V and 7 bases from J, the junction kept 18 bases outside the gene matches. The CDR3 totals 18 residues. The CDR3 sequence is CASSHLARRESLVNEQFF. The CDR3 coding sequence is TGCGCCAGCAGCCACCTCGCTAGGCGGGAGAGTTTAGTAAATGAGCAGTTCTTC.

CDR3 bases: TGTGCCAGTACTGCAGGAACCTACGAGCAGTACTTC. This sequence encodes CASTAGTYEQYF. The chain carries TRBV7-9 and TRBJ2-7; no definite D call. The CDR3 covers 12 residues. Trimming took off 9 bases at V and 2 bases at J, with 11 bases between the two ends. Germline values: CDR1 SEHNR, CDR2 FQNEAQ (reference sequence). The entire variable domain, with the rest obtained from reference TRBV7-9 and TRBJ2-7, is as follows: DTGVSQNPRHKITKRGQNVTFRCDPISEHNRLYWYRQTLGQGPEFLTYFQNEAQLEKSRLLSDRFSAERPKGSFSTLEIQRTEQGDSAMYLCASTAGTYEQYFGPGTRLTVT.

In its sample, this clonotype was seen a few times. The gene calls are TRBV2 and TRBJ2-7; 8 nucleotides match TRBD2. Trimming at V came to 8 bases and at J to 3 bases, leaving 6 bases not matched to a gene. The CDR3 consists of 13 residues. Germline values: CDR1 SNHLY, CDR2 FYNNEI. The chain's CDR3 is CASRGGGIYEQYF. The DNA for the CDR3 is TGTGCCAGCCGGGGGGGAGGTATCTACGAGCAGTACTTC.

This clonotype was found many times. The J gene is TRBJ2-1, the V gene TRBV28; D may be TRBD2 (5 bases). The germline V and J ends were trimmed by 9 bases and 0 bases, with 15 bases remaining between them. The CDR3 has 15 amino acids. Germline-derived CDR1 and CDR2 are MDHEN and SYDVKM. The CDR3 spells CASYERKSSYNEQFF. The CDR3 nucleotides are TGTGCCAGTTATGAGCGGAAGAGCTCCTACAATGAGCAGTTCTTC.

The chain is built from TRBV29-1 and TRBJ1-6; 8 positions match TRBD1. The CDR3 consists of 13 residues. J gave up 5 bases and V 7 bases, and 4 bases lay outside the gene matches. The germline CDR1 and CDR2 sequences are SQVTM and ANQGSEA. The CDR3 spells CSAQGAHNSPLHF. CDR3 nucleotides: TGCAGCGCCCAGGGGGCCCATAATTCACCCCTCCACTTT.

The chain carries TRBV25-1 and TRBJ1-3; the D is unclear. With 3 bases removed from V and 9 bases from J, the gap between germline ends came to 6 bases. CDR3 length: 11 amino acids. Per the germline V gene, CDR1 is MGHDK and CDR2 is SYGVNS. DNA for the CDR3: TGTGCCAGCAGTGATCCCGCCACCATATATTTT. Translated: CASSDPATIYF. Complete variable domain (other parts from reference TRBV25-1 and TRBJ1-3): EADIYQTPRYLVIGTGKKITLECSQTMGHDKMYWYQQDPGMELHLIHYSYGVNSTEKGDLSSESTVSRIRTEHFPLTLESARPSHTSQYLCASSDPATIYFGEGSWLTVV.

Concerning this clonotype itself: A much larger clone lies one base from this, so it may be a read error. The rearrangement links TRBV20-1 to TRBJ1-2, with D possibly TRBD1 on 5 matching bases. This CDR3 region has 11 residues. Germline assignment: CDR1 DFQATT and CDR2 SNEGSKA (reference sequence). CDR3 sequence (DNA): TGCGGTGGTGGGGTCAGGGATGGCTACACCTTC. The encoded protein is CGGGVRDGYTF.

The gene calls are TRBV9 and TRBJ2-3, with D hard to call. CDR3 length: 15 amino acids. Deletions cut 0 bases from V and 0 bases from J, with 8 bases between. Germline-derived CDR1 and CDR2 are SGDLS and YYNGEE. The CDR3 coding sequence is TGTGCCAGCAGCGTAGATGCCCCTAGCACAGATACGCAGTATTTT. Protein sequence: CASSVDAPSTDTQYF. Looking up the rest from reference TRBV9 and TRBJ2-3 gives the full variable domain: DSGVTQTPKHLITATGQRVTLRCSPRSGDLSVYWYQQSLDQGLQFLIQYYNGEERAKGNILERFSAQQFPDLHSELNLSSLELGDSALYFCASSVDAPSTDTQYFGPGTRLTVL.

V gene TRBV6-1 combines with J gene TRBJ2-1; the D gene could be TRBD1 or TRBD2 (5 bases each). Germline CDR1 MNHNS, CDR2 SASEGT. The CDR3 has 13 residues. V lost 7 bases to trimming and J lost 6 bases, with 13 bases between them. CDR3 amino acids: CASNNPGPNEQFF. CDR3 bases: TGTGCCAGCAACAACCCGGGACCCAATGAGCAGTTCTTC.

This clonotype occurred many times. This rearrangement joins TRBV6-1 to TRBJ1-4; 9 nucleotides match TRBD1. The CDR3 consists of 15 residues. V lost 9 bases, J lost 3 bases, and 8 bases stayed unmatched. Germline CDR1 and CDR2: MNHNS and SASEGT. CDR3 protein: CASARNRGPNEKLFF. The CDR3, as DNA: TGTGCCAGTGCTCGGAACAGGGGGCCTAATGAAAAACTGTTTTTT.

This clonotype was seen a few times. A read error may account for a junction end that differs from germline. The rearrangement links TRBV28 to TRBJ2-1, with 7 bases aligning to TRBD2. CDR3 size: 16 residues. Looked up from germline, CDR1 is MDHEN and CDR2 is SYDVKM. The CDR3 sequence is CASRERRGGGGNEQFF. In nucleotides, the CDR3 is TGCGCCAGCAGAGAACGGAGGGGCGGGGGAGGCAATGAGCAGTTCTTC.

This clonotype was counted many times. V usage is TRBV7-8 and J usage is TRBJ2-1; 7 bases fit TRBD2. This CDR3 contains 16 residues. CDR1 and CDR2 from the germline V gene are SGHVS and FQNEAQ. With V trimmed by 5 bases and J by 7 bases, 14 bases remained unmatched. CDR3 bases: TGTGCCAGCAGCCGGTACGGGGGGACCCCCGGGAATGAGCAGTTCTTC. Amino acids: CASSRYGGTPGNEQFF.

This clonotype was observed a handful of times. This chain connects TRBV20-1 to TRBJ1-2, with 11 bases identical to TRBD1. This CDR3 comprises 15 residues. Trimming removed 3 bases from V and 1 base from J; junction bases left unmatched: 4. Germline assignment: CDR1 DFQATT and CDR2 SNEGSKA (reference sequence). CDR3 coding DNA: TGCAGTGCTAGGGACAGGGGGCAACATAACTATGGCTACACCTTC. It is translated as CSARDRGQHNYGYTF.

This clonotype has only one observation. The CDR3 end shows no conserved phenylalanine or tryptophan, and so a read error is likely. This chain joins TRBV5-1 and TRBJ1-2, with 7 positions matching TRBD1. Trimming took 4 bases from V and 2 from J; bases not matched to a gene: 2. CDR3 length: 13 residues. Germline CDR1 reads SGHRS; CDR2 reads YFSETQ. The CDR3 bases are TGCGCCAGCAGCCCGGGACAGAACTATGGCTACACCCTC. Protein sequence: CASSPGQNYGYTL.

This clonotype was counted between two and nine times. The chain joins TRBV10-3 to TRBJ1-1, with a tentative D call TRBD1 (5 bases). Germline CDR1 is ENHRY and CDR2 is SYGVKD. The CDR3 has 13 amino acids. V was trimmed by 3 bases and J by 1 base, leaving 6 bases between them. For the CDR3, the DNA is TGTGCCATCAGTGATGGGGCGAACACTGAAGCTTTCTTT. As protein: CAISDGANTEAFF.

The chain employs TRBV18 and TRBJ1-2; D is unresolved. The CDR3 consists of 15 residues. CDR1 and CDR2 (germline): KGHSH, LQKENI. Trimming cost V 3 bases and J 7 bases, with 18 bases left between them. CDR3 bases: TGTGCCAGCTCACCGGCCCTGTTAAGGGCACCTGGCTACACCTTC. It specifies CASSPALLRAPGYTF.

This clonotype appeared many times. The rearrangement links TRBV5-6 to TRBJ2-3; D is ambiguous. The ends were cut back, 3 bases at V and 6 bases at J, with 8 bases in the middle. Germline V gene lookup returns CDR1 SGHDT and CDR2 YYEEEE. This CDR3 is 12 amino acids long. The CDR3 nucleotides are TGTGCCAGCAGCTACTGGTATGATACGCAGTATTTT. Protein sequence: CASSYWYDTQYF.